The rows below give T cell receptor beta chains drawn from one sample of a study of T cell responses to AZD1222 COVID-19 vaccine. The repertoire was sequenced with immunoSEQ multiplex PCR; TCRdb's copy has only in-frame clones and lacks some. The sample includes approximately 120,000 clones, 88% of them seen just once. The material was peripheral blood, obtained on day 0 of MenACWY control vaccination. These receptors were obtained from an adult in good health. Each CDR3 is given with its conserved first and last residue. Each record gives: J gene, CDR3 length, D gene, clone size, V gene, CDR3 DNA, CDR3 protein. D genes are given only for firm matches. Some rows have no size entry. The others give once, few or many, or a class for an expanded clone.

J: TRBJ1-1
length: 14
D: NA
size: NA
V: TRBV10-3
DNA: TGTGCCATCAGTGAAAAGGCGGCTGTCCCTGAAGCTTTCTTT
CDR3: CAISEKAAVPEAFF

J: TRBJ2-3
length: 12
D: NA
size: NA
V: TRBV30
DNA: TGTGCCTGGAGCCCTACAGGGCTTAGTGGGTATTTT
CDR3: CAWSPTGLSGYF

J: TRBJ2-1
length: 14
D: NA
size: NA
V: TRBV19
DNA: TGTGCCAGTAGTAGTCTTAGCTCCTACAATGAGCAGTTCTTC
CDR3: CASSSLSSYNEQFF

J: TRBJ2-7
length: 18
D: NA
size: NA
V: TRBV4-1
DNA: TGCGCCAGCAGCCAAGAACAGTCCCAAGGGGTGTGGGCCTACGAGCAGTACTTC
CDR3: CASSQEQSQGVWAYEQYF

J: TRBJ2-7
length: 14
D: NA
size: NA
V: TRBV5-1
DNA: TGCGCCAGCAGCTTGGGTTCGGGTTCCTACGAGCAGTACTTC
CDR3: CASSLGSGSYEQYF

J: TRBJ1-5
length: 15
D: TRBD1
size: NA
V: TRBV7-2
DNA: TGTGCCAGCAGCCCCCAGACAGGGGCTAATCAGCCCCAGCATTTT
CDR3: CASSPQTGANQPQHF

J: TRBJ2-1
length: 17
D: NA
size: NA
V: TRBV6-2/TRBV6-3
DNA: TGTGCCAGCAGCCAGGGTGGGATAGGACACTCCTACAATGAGCAGTTCTTC
CDR3: CASSQGGIGHSYNEQFF

J: TRBJ2-3
length: 16
D: NA
size: NA
V: TRBV28
DNA: TGTGCCAGCAGTGGGGGGGCCAGCGCGCGGGCAGATACGCAGTATTTT
CDR3: CASSGGASARADTQYF

J: TRBJ2-3
length: 16
D: TRBD2
size: NA
V: TRBV19
DNA: TGTGCCAGTAGCAACAGACTAGCGGGAATAACAGATACGCAGTATTTT
CDR3: CASSNRLAGITDTQYF

J: TRBJ1-1
length: 14
D: NA
size: NA
V: TRBV28
DNA: TGTGCCAGCAGTTTCCTTCGGGGCCGAGTTGAAGCTTTCTTT
CDR3: CASSFLRGRVEAFF

J: TRBJ1-5
length: 14
D: NA
size: NA
V: TRBV6-2/TRBV6-3
DNA: TGTGCCAGCAGTTACGGTGGGGTGGGTCAGCCCCAGCATTTT
CDR3: CASSYGGVGQPQHF

J: TRBJ2-1
length: 14
D: TRBD2
size: NA
V: TRBV7-9
DNA: TGTGCCAGCAGCTTAGTTCTAGCGGGCCATGAGCAGTTCTTC
CDR3: CASSLVLAGHEQFF

J: TRBJ2-7
length: 15
D: NA
size: NA
V: TRBV5-4
DNA: TGTGCCAGCAGCTTGGCCCTAGCGCATTCCTACGAGCAGTACTTC
CDR3: CASSLALAHSYEQYF

J: TRBJ2-1
length: 12
D: NA
size: NA
V: TRBV3-1/TRBV3-2
DNA: TGTGCCAGCAGCCAAGATAGGGGCCCCCAGTTCTTC
CDR3: CASSQDRGPQFF

J: TRBJ1-6
length: 15
D: NA
size: NA
V: TRBV5-8
DNA: TGTGCCAGCAGCTTGGAGACCTTAACTAATTCACCCCTCCACTTT
CDR3: CASSLETLTNSPLHF

J: TRBJ1-6
length: 13
D: NA
size: NA
V: TRBV19
DNA: TGTGCCAGTAGGGAACAGAATAATTCACCCCTCCACTTT
CDR3: CASREQNNSPLHF

J: TRBJ1-2
length: 13
D: NA
size: NA
V: TRBV27
DNA: TGTGCCAGCAGTTTAAGGCAGAACTATGGCTACACCTTC
CDR3: CASSLRQNYGYTF

J: TRBJ1-3
length: 15
D: NA
size: few
V: TRBV28
DNA: TGTGCCAGCATCCGATACCCCCAATCTGGAAACACCATATATTTT
CDR3: CASIRYPQSGNTIYF

J: TRBJ1-1
length: 14
D: NA
size: NA
V: TRBV9
DNA: TGTGCCAGCAGCGTAGCGGGGGGCCAGACTGAAGCTTTCTTT
CDR3: CASSVAGGQTEAFF

J: TRBJ2-2
length: 16
D: NA
size: NA
V: TRBV10-3
DNA: TGTGCCATCAGTGAGTCCCAGGGAGGTGGGACCGGGGAGCTGTTTTTT
CDR3: CAISESQGGGTGELFF

J: TRBJ1-1
length: 14
D: NA
size: NA
V: TRBV5-1
DNA: TGCGCCAGCAGTGACCAGGGTGGGGGCACTGAAGCTTTCTTT
CDR3: CASSDQGGGTEAFF

J: TRBJ2-2
length: 14
D: TRBD1
size: NA
V: TRBV28
DNA: TGTGCCAGCACCCCAACAGGGGACACCGGGGAGCTGTTTTTT
CDR3: CASTPTGDTGELFF

J: TRBJ1-4
length: 14
D: TRBD1
size: once
V: TRBV7-9
DNA: TGTGCCAGCAGCCCAAGACAGGGCCGAGAAAAACTGTTTTTT
CDR3: CASSPRQGREKLFF

J: TRBJ2-3
length: 12
D: NA
size: NA
V: TRBV5-1
DNA: TGCGCCAGCAGCTACAGCACAGATACGCAGTATTTT
CDR3: CASSYSTDTQYF

J: TRBJ1-1
length: 17
D: TRBD1
size: NA
V: TRBV7-3
DNA: TGTGCCAGCAGCCAGTACGGGACAGGGCTGGGGGGCACTGAAGCTTTCTTT
CDR3: CASSQYGTGLGGTEAFF

J: TRBJ2-2
length: 14
D: NA
size: NA
V: TRBV24-1
DNA: TGTGCCACCAGTGATTCCAGAAACACCGGGGAGCTGTTTTTT
CDR3: CATSDSRNTGELFF

J: TRBJ2-7
length: 14
D: NA
size: NA
V: TRBV11-3
DNA: TGTGCCAGCAGCCCGAGCGAGGGGGCCTACGAGCAGTACTTC
CDR3: CASSPSEGAYEQYF

J: TRBJ1-5
length: 13
D: NA
size: NA
V: TRBV9
DNA: TGTGCCAGCAGCGTGGACATGAATCAGCCCCAGCATTTT
CDR3: CASSVDMNQPQHF

J: TRBJ2-1
length: 13
D: NA
size: NA
V: TRBV7-2
DNA: TGTGCCAGCAGCTTGGACAGTGGGAATGAGCAGTTCTTC
CDR3: CASSLDSGNEQFF

J: TRBJ2-1
length: 15
D: TRBD1
size: NA
V: TRBV7-3
DNA: TGTGCCAGCAGCTTAATGGTGGCAGGGGGCGGTGAGCAGTTCTTC
CDR3: CASSLMVAGGGEQFF

J: TRBJ2-1
length: 16
D: TRBD2
size: once
V: TRBV4-2
DNA: TGTGCCAGCAGCCAAGATCACGGGGAGGGTATAGATGAGCAGTTCTTC
CDR3: CASSQDHGEGIDEQFF

J: TRBJ2-7
length: 15
D: TRBD2
size: NA
V: TRBV7-2
DNA: TGTGCCAGCAGCTTAGTGGCTAGCGGGAACTACGAGCAGTACTTC
CDR3: CASSLVASGNYEQYF

J: TRBJ2-1
length: 16
D: NA
size: once
V: TRBV6-2/TRBV6-3
DNA: TGTGCCAGCAGTCGCCGAGGGGGACTCCGGGACAATGAGCAGTTCTTC
CDR3: CASSRRGGLRDNEQFF

J: TRBJ1-5
length: 13
D: NA
size: NA
V: TRBV6-5
DNA: TGTGCCACCTCGGAACAACAGGGTCAGCCCCAGCATTTT
CDR3: CATSEQQGQPQHF

J: TRBJ2-5
length: 16
D: TRBD1
size: once
V: TRBV25-1
DNA: TGTGCCAGCAGGCCCCAGGGACAGGGGGGGCGAGAGACCCAGTACTTC
CDR3: CASRPQGQGGRETQYF

J: TRBJ1-2
length: 15
D: TRBD1
size: NA
V: TRBV4-3
DNA: TGCGCCAGCAGCCCCAAGGACAGGGGGAACTATGGCTACACCTTC
CDR3: CASSPKDRGNYGYTF

J: TRBJ2-7
length: 14
D: NA
size: NA
V: TRBV7-2
DNA: TGTGCCAGCAGCTTAGCAGTTGCTCCCTACGAGCAGTACTTC
CDR3: CASSLAVAPYEQYF

J: TRBJ1-1
length: 14
D: TRBD1
size: NA
V: TRBV7-9
DNA: TGTGCCAGCAGCTTTACAGGGGCATCCACTGAAGCTTTCTTT
CDR3: CASSFTGASTEAFF

J: TRBJ1-5
length: 14
D: NA
size: NA
V: TRBV24-1
DNA: TGTGCCACCAGTGATTCTATCAGCGATCAGCCCCAGCATTTT
CDR3: CATSDSISDQPQHF

J: TRBJ2-3
length: 14
D: NA
size: once
V: TRBV27
DNA: TGTGCCAGCAGTTTGTGGAGCCGCCCAGATACGCAGTATTTT
CDR3: CASSLWSRPDTQYF

J: TRBJ2-7
length: 17
D: NA
size: few
V: TRBV3-1/TRBV3-2
DNA: TGTGCCAGCAGCGCCGGGGAGTCGGGCGGGATCCCCTACGAGCAGTACTTC
CDR3: CASSAGESGGIPYEQYF

J: TRBJ2-1
length: 12
D: NA
size: NA
V: TRBV6-5
DNA: TGTGCCAGCAGGGCCAGAGCCGATGAGCAGTTCTTC
CDR3: CASRARADEQFF

J: TRBJ2-1
length: 15
D: NA
size: once
V: TRBV29-1
DNA: TGCAGCGTTACCGCCTCAGGGGTAACCTACAATGAGCAGTTCTTC
CDR3: CSVTASGVTYNEQFF

J: TRBJ1-6
length: 16
D: NA
size: NA
V: TRBV28
DNA: TGTGCCAGCAGTCTGTTTACTGGTTCCTATAATTCACCCCTCCACTTT
CDR3: CASSLFTGSYNSPLHF

J: TRBJ1-4
length: 13
D: NA
size: once
V: TRBV5-4
DNA: TGTGCCAGCAGCTTTTCTGGAGGTGAAAAACTGTTTTTT
CDR3: CASSFSGGEKLFF

J: TRBJ2-5
length: 13
D: NA
size: NA
V: TRBV5-6
DNA: TGTGCCAGCAGGGCACAGCAAAGGGAGACCCAGTACTTC
CDR3: CASRAQQRETQYF

J: TRBJ1-1
length: 11
D: NA
size: NA
V: TRBV19
DNA: TGTGCCAGTAAGAGTTCGACGGGAGCTTTCTTT
CDR3: CASKSSTGAFF

J: TRBJ2-7
length: 17
D: TRBD1
size: medium-sized
V: TRBV7-9
DNA: TGTGCCAGCAGCGCAGAACATGGGACAGAGCGGCCCTACGAGCAGTACTTC
CDR3: CASSAEHGTERPYEQYF

J: TRBJ1-3
length: 14
D: NA
size: NA
V: TRBV9
DNA: TGTGCCAGCAGCGTACGGGGGTCTGGAAACACCATATATTTT
CDR3: CASSVRGSGNTIYF

J: TRBJ2-1
length: 20
D: TRBD2
size: NA
V: TRBV5-1
DNA: TGCGCCAGCAGCTTTTCAGGGTGGAAGCGGGAGGGAAGCTCCTACAATGAGCAGTTCTTC
CDR3: CASSFSGWKREGSSYNEQFF

J: TRBJ2-7
length: 11
D: NA
size: NA
V: TRBV20-1
DNA: TGCAGTGCTAGAGCGGACGTCGGGCAGTACTTC
CDR3: CSARADVGQYF

J: TRBJ2-6
length: 15
D: NA
size: NA
V: TRBV11-2
DNA: TGTGCCAGCAGCCCTGGGGCGACTGGGGCCAACGTCCTGACTTTC
CDR3: CASSPGATGANVLTF

J: TRBJ2-3
length: 13
D: NA
size: NA
V: TRBV18
DNA: TGTGCCAGCTCACCAGCTACCACAGATACGCAGTATTTT
CDR3: CASSPATTDTQYF

J: TRBJ1-1
length: 12
D: TRBD1
size: NA
V: TRBV29-1
DNA: TGCAGCGCCCCGGACAGGAGCACTGAAGCTTTCTTT
CDR3: CSAPDRSTEAFF

J: TRBJ2-1
length: 17
D: NA
size: NA
V: TRBV18
DNA: TGTGCCAGCTCAGCACTGCCGCTTGACAGCTCCTACAATGAGCAGTTCTTC
CDR3: CASSALPLDSSYNEQFF